These 25 T cell receptor beta chains share one sample of origin, sequenced in a study of T cell responses to AZD1222 COVID-19 vaccine. TCRdb's copy holds only in-frame clones and misses some; the assay was immunoSEQ multiplex PCR. In the table there are about 100,000 clones, 70% to 90% of which are singletons. Sequenced here: peripheral blood, sampled on day 0 of MenACWY control vaccination. The receptors originated from an adult in good health.

V gene TRBV7-2 combines with J gene TRBJ1-2, with TRBD1 matching 11 bases. CDR1 and CDR2 (germline): SGHTA, FQGNSA. The V and J ends lost 5 bases and 6 bases, in that order; junction bases with no gene match: 5. The CDR3 contains 14 residues. The CDR3 loop is CASSPDRGRNGYTF. Here the CDR3 DNA reads TGTGCCAGCAGCCCGGACAGGGGGCGTAATGGCTACACCTTC.

This chain connects TRBV7-2 to TRBJ2-5, with 11 bases that match TRBD2. The CDR3 has 14 amino acids. The germline gives CDR1 SGHTA, CDR2 FQGNSA. V lost 3 bases to trimming and J lost 5 bases; unmatched junction nucleotides: 2. CDR3 protein: CASSFSGGGETQYF. The CDR3 DNA sequence: TGTGCCAGCAGCTTTAGCGGGGGGGGTGAGACCCAGTACTTC.

The chain recombines TRBV6-5 with TRBJ2-3, with no clear D. Germline V CDR1 and CDR2: MNHEY, SVGAGI. The CDR3 consists of 14 residues. Deletions cut 0 bases from V and 0 bases from J, with 4 bases between. CDR3 region: CASSYSASTDTQYF. The CDR3 DNA sequence: TGTGCCAGCAGTTACTCTGCTAGCACAGATACGCAGTATTTT.

The J gene is TRBJ2-1, the V gene TRBV6-2 or TRBV6-3; 12 nucleotides line up with TRBD2. Looked up from germline, CDR1 is MNHEY and CDR2 is SVGEGT. CDR3 length: 14 residues. Trimming at V came to 5 bases and at J to 8 bases, leaving 4 bases not matched to a gene. The CDR3 here is CASSSPSGRDEQFF. The CDR3 bases are TGTGCCAGCAGTAGCCCTAGCGGGAGGGATGAGCAGTTCTTC.

The V call is TRBV28, the J call TRBJ2-5, with D possibly TRBD2 on 6 matching bases. The germline CDR1 and CDR2 sequences are MDHEN and SYDVKM. Trimming pared 7 bases from V and 5 bases from J, leaving 11 bases between. The CDR3 consists of 12 residues. CDR3 amino acids: CASNSGAETQYF. In nucleotides, the CDR3 is TGTGCCAGCAATAGCGGAGCGGAGACCCAGTACTTC.

The rearrangement uses TRBV3-1 (or the pseudogene TRBV3-2) and TRBJ2-5; 12 nucleotides line up with TRBD2. The CDR3 spans 17 residues. V lost 5 bases, J lost 1 base, and 8 bases stayed unmatched. Germline V CDR1 and CDR2: LGHDT, YNNKEL (reference sequence). DNA for the CDR3: TGTGCCAGCAGCTCACTAGCGGGAGGCAACCCCCAAGAGACCCAGTACTTC. Its protein is CASSSLAGGNPQETQYF.

V and J are TRBV5-1 and TRBJ2-7; D ambiguous. CDR3 length: 15 residues. Germline lookup yields CDR1 SGHRS and CDR2 YFSETQ. V lost 2 bases and J 6 bases, leaving 18 bases between the germline ends. CDR3 protein: CASSFIGPPPLEQYF. CDR3 DNA sequence: TGCGCCAGCAGCTTTATAGGTCCACCCCCCCTCGAGCAGTACTTC.

The rearrangement uses TRBV5-1 and TRBJ2-2; the D gene is possibly TRBD2 (5 bases). Germline V gives CDR1 SGHRS, CDR2 YFSETQ. This CDR3 spans 16 amino acids. V lost 0 bases and J 5 bases, leaving 14 bases between the germline ends. CDR3 in amino acids: CASSLAPRGTTGELFF. The CDR3 nucleotides read TGCGCCAGCAGCTTGGCCCCTCGGGGTACGACCGGGGAGCTGTTTTTT.

This chain connects TRBV10-2 to TRBJ1-1; D is perhaps TRBD1 (5 bases). Looked up from germline, CDR1 is WSHSY and CDR2 is SAAADI. Trimming took off 0 bases at V and 10 bases at J, with 15 bases between the two ends. CDR3 length equals 14 residues. The CDR3 reads CASSESGLPGRAFF. The CDR3 DNA follows: TGCGCCAGCAGTGAGTCGGGACTCCCCGGACGAGCTTTCTTT.

The chain is built from TRBV11-2 and TRBJ2-7, with 7 bases lining up with TRBD1. This CDR3 has 15 amino acids. The germline V gene has CDR1 SGHAT and CDR2 FQNNGV. Germline trimming cut 5 bases from V and 8 bases from J; bases unmatched to any gene: 15. Here the CDR3 DNA reads TGTGCCAGCAGCGGACCGGGACAGAGGAGTTCTCAGCAGTACTTC. Its protein product is CASSGPGQRSSQQYF.

The chain has TRBV19 and TRBJ2-2, with D hard to call. The germline V gene has CDR1 LNHDA and CDR2 SQIVND (reference sequence). The length of the CDR3 is 15 residues. V lost 1 base, J lost 1 base, and 7 bases lay in between. CDR3 sequence: CASSIGLLNTGELFF. CDR3 nucleotides: TGTGCCAGTAGTATAGGTCTGCTGAACACCGGGGAGCTGTTTTTT.

V is TRBV24-1 and J is TRBJ1-2, with 8 bases aligning to TRBD1. CDR3 length: 15 amino acids. Trimming cost V 5 bases and J 3 bases; bases outside gene matches: 7. Germline CDR1 is KGHDR and CDR2 is SFDVKD. The CDR3 region has the DNA TGTGCCACCAGTGCCCGGACAGGGATGGACTATGGCTACACCTTC. Its translation is CATSARTGMDYGYTF.

The V gene is TRBV5-8, the J gene TRBJ1-1; D is ambiguous. The V and J ends lost 7 bases and 1 base respectively, with 11 bases between them. CDR3 length: 13 residues. Germline V gene data show CDR1 as SGHTS and CDR2 as YDEGEE. CDR3 region: CASGRSRNTEAFF. CDR3 in DNA: TGTGCCAGCGGGAGGAGCCGGAACACTGAAGCTTTCTTT.

This clone was observed once. The rearrangement joins TRBV2 to TRBJ2-3; 7 nucleotides agree with TRBD1. Germline loops: CDR1 SNHLY, CDR2 FYNNEI. CDR3 size: 13 residues. With V trimmed by 8 bases and J by 2 bases, 4 bases remained unmatched. CDR3 nucleotides: TGTGCCAGCGGGGGACAGACCACAGATACGCAGTATTTT. Translated, it gives CASGGQTTDTQYF.

There are a few counts of this clone. The chain has TRBV5-1 and TRBJ1-1; possible D gene TRBD1, 6 bases. This CDR3 comprises 14 residues. V was pared by 3 bases and J by 1 base, with 10 bases between. Germline V CDR1 and CDR2: SGHRS, YFSETQ. CDR3 amino acids: CASSSWGRNTEAFF. CDR3 nucleotides: TGCGCCAGCAGCTCCTGGGGGCGGAACACTGAAGCTTTCTTT.

V and J are TRBV7-3 and TRBJ1-1; no clear D. The germline V gene encodes CDR1 SGHTA and CDR2 FQGTGA. The CDR3 spans 13 residues. Trimming removed 0 bases from V and 4 bases from J, with 6 bases in between. CDR3 nucleotide sequence: TGTGCCAGCAGCTTAACGGCGGGCACTGAAGCTTTCTTT. Protein product: CASSLTAGTEAFF.

This clone was recorded once. The chain combines TRBV18 with TRBJ2-7, with D perhaps matching TRBD1 or TRBD2 (5 bases each). V was trimmed by 2 bases and J by 3 bases, leaving 11 bases between them. Germline assignment: CDR1 KGHSH and CDR2 LQKENI. The CDR3 is 14 residues long. Written as DNA, the CDR3 is TGTGCCAGCTCACCAGGGCTGGGGGACTACGAGCAGTACTTC. Translation: CASSPGLGDYEQYF. Full variable domain (missing parts from reference TRBV18 and TRBJ2-7): NAGVMQNPRHLVRRRGQEARLRCSPMKGHSHVYWYRQLPEEGLKFMVYLQKENIIDESGMPKERFSAEFPKEGPSILRIQQVVRGDSAAYFCASSPGLGDYEQYFGPGTRLTVT.

This clone was observed a few times. The chain links TRBV5-5 to TRBJ1-6; D perhaps matches TRBD1 (5 bases). V was pared by 5 bases and J by 5 bases, with 17 bases between. The CDR3 has 16 residues. Germline lookup yields CDR1 SGHKS and CDR2 YYEKEE (reference sequence). CDR3 bases: TGTGCCAGCAGTTTTGGCACGGGGCGGAATAATTCACCCCTCCACTTT. Translation gives CASSFGTGRNNSPLHF.

The chain links TRBV9 to TRBJ1-1, with 9 bases identical to TRBD1. The junction had 12 bases not matched to a gene; V was cut back by 3 bases and J by 6 bases. Germline V gene lookup returns CDR1 SGDLS and CDR2 YYNGEE. The CDR3 length is 16 residues. CDR3: CASSGKQGAGGAEAFF. The CDR3 bases are TGTGCCAGCAGCGGCAAACAGGGGGCCGGGGGCGCTGAAGCTTTCTTT.

The V gene is TRBV6-6, the J gene TRBJ1-1; possibly TRBD1 for D (6 bases). In germline, CDR1 is MNHNY, CDR2 SVGAGI (reference sequence). The CDR3 runs 15 residues. V lost 2 bases, J lost 1 base, and 11 bases lay in between. The chain's CDR3 is CASSYEGGTNTEAFF. The CDR3, as DNA: TGTGCCAGCAGTTACGAAGGGGGAACGAACACTGAAGCTTTCTTT.

This clone was found a few times. The V gene is TRBV5-1, the J gene TRBJ2-7; TRBD1 is a possible D gene (5 bases). The CDR3 runs 13 residues. Germline-derived CDR1 and CDR2 are SGHRS and YFSETQ. Trimming took off 2 bases at V and 4 bases at J, with 10 bases between the two ends. The CDR3 bases are TGCGCCAGCAGCTTAGCCAGGGATTACGAGCAGTACTTC. It is translated as CASSLARDYEQYF.

The chain is built from TRBV15 and TRBJ2-1; 9 bases are a match to TRBD2. Unmatched junction bases numbered 13, after V lost 1 base and J lost 12 bases. Germline values: CDR1 LNHNV, CDR2 YYDKDF (reference sequence). The CDR3 sequence is 16 residues long. The CDR3 sequence: CATSRGGTSPQLGQFF. The CDR3 DNA follows: TGTGCCACCAGCAGAGGTGGGACTAGCCCTCAATTGGGGCAGTTCTTC.

The chain carries TRBV7-2 and TRBJ2-5; 7 bases agree with TRBD1. The CDR3 runs to 12 residues. The V segment lost 5 bases and the J segment 7 bases; nucleotides outside the gene matches: 4. CDR1 and CDR2 (germline): SGHTA, FQGNSA. The CDR3 spells CASSHSGGTQYF. DNA for the CDR3: TGTGCCAGCAGCCATTCAGGGGGGACCCAGTACTTC.

CDR3 region: CASSIQGDTGELFF. Written as DNA, the CDR3 is TGTGCCAGTAGTATTCAGGGAGACACCGGGGAGCTGTTTTTT. The V gene is TRBV19, the J gene TRBJ2-2; D assignment may be TRBD1 or TRBD2 (5 bases each). Germline V gene lookup returns CDR1 LNHDA and CDR2 SQIVND (reference sequence). V lost 3 bases, J lost 3 bases, and 8 bases lay in between. The CDR3 extends over 14 amino acids.

This clone was observed once. The V and J genes are TRBV5-1 and TRBJ2-7, with D perhaps matching TRBD1 (5 bases). Germline V gene sequence: CDR1 SGHRS, CDR2 YFSETQ. V was clipped by 4 bases and J by 1 base, with 15 bases between them. The CDR3 is 15 residues long. CDR3 in amino acids: CASSRSRVTSYEQYF. As DNA, the CDR3 is TGCGCCAGCAGCCGGTCCAGGGTTACATCCTACGAGCAGTACTTC.